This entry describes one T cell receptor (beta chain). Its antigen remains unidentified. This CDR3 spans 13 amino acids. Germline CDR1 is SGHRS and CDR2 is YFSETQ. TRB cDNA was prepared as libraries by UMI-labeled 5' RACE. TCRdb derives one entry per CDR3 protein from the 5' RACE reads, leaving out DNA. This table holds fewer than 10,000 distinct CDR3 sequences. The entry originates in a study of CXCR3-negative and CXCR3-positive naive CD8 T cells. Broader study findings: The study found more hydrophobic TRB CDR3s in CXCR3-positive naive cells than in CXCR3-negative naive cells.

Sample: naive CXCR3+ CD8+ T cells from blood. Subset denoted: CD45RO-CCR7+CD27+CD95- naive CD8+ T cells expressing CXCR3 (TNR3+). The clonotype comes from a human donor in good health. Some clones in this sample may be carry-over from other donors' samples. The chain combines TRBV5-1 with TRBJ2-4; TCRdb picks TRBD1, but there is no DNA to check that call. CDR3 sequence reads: CASRGQPADIQYF.